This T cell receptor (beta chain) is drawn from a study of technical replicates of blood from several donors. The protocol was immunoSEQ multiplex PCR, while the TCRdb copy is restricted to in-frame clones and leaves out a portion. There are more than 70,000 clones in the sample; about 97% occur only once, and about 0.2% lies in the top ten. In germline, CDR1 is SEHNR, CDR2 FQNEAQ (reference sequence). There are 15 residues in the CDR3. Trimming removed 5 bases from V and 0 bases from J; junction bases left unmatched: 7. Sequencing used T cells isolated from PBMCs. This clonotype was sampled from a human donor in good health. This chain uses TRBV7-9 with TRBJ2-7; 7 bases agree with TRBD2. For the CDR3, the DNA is TGTGCCAGCAGCAAATCTAGCGGTGCCTCCTACGAGCAGTACTTC. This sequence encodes CASSKSSGASYEQYF.